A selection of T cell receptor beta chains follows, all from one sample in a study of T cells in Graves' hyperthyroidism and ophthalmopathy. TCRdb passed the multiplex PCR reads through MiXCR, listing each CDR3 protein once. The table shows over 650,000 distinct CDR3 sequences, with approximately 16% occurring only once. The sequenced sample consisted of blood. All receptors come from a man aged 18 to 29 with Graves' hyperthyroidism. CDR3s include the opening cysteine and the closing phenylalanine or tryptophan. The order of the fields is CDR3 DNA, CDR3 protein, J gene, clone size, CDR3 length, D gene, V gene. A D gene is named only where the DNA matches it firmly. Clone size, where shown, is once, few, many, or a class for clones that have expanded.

DNA: TGCAGTGCTAGAGATGGGACTAGCGGGAGTTCTAGCACAGATACGCAGTATTTT; CDR3: CSARDGTSGSSSTDTQYF; J: TRBJ2-3; size: NA; length: 18; D: TRBD2; V: TRBV20-1
DNA: TGTGCCAGCAGCCCAGGGACGGGTCGAACCGGGGAGCTGTTTTTT; CDR3: CASSPGTGRTGELFF; J: TRBJ2-2; size: many; length: 15; D: NA; V: TRBV7-3
DNA: TGTGCCAGCTCTTGGACTAGCCCGTACAATGAGCAGTTCTTC; CDR3: CASSWTSPYNEQFF; J: TRBJ2-1; size: many; length: 14; D: TRBD2; V: TRBV18
DNA: TGTGCCAGCAGTTATGACAGGGAGGGTACGCAGTATTTT; CDR3: CASSYDREGTQYF; J: TRBJ2-3; size: many; length: 13; D: NA; V: TRBV6-1
DNA: TGCGCCAGCAGCCAAGTACAGGGGGCCTACGAGCAGTACTTC; CDR3: CASSQVQGAYEQYF; J: TRBJ2-7; size: NA; length: 14; D: TRBD1; V: TRBV4-3
DNA: TGTGCCAGCAGCGGGACGATAACAGATACGCAGTATTTT; CDR3: CASSGTITDTQYF; J: TRBJ2-3; size: many; length: 13; D: NA; V: TRBV12-3/TRBV12-4
DNA: TGCAGCGTTGTACGCTTGGGAACTGAAGCTTTCTTT; CDR3: CSVVRLGTEAFF; J: TRBJ1-1; size: many; length: 12; D: NA; V: TRBV29-1
DNA: TGTGCCAGCAACGAGGCGAGGGTATACGAGCAGTACTTC; CDR3: CASNEARVYEQYF; J: TRBJ2-7; size: many; length: 13; D: NA; V: TRBV28
DNA: TGTGCCAGCTCACCACCGGGCAAAAATTCACCCCTCCACTTT; CDR3: CASSPPGKNSPLHF; J: TRBJ1-6; size: NA; length: 14; D: NA; V: TRBV18
DNA: TGTGCCAGCAGCCTAGAGGGGGGACGTATATACAATGAGCAGTTCTTC; CDR3: CASSLEGGRIYNEQFF; J: TRBJ2-1; size: few; length: 16; D: NA; V: TRBV27
DNA: TGTGCCACCAGTGGTCGTCCGGGACAGGGGGCCTATGAGCAGTTCTTC; CDR3: CATSGRPGQGAYEQFF; J: TRBJ2-1; size: many; length: 16; D: TRBD1; V: TRBV24-1
DNA: TGTGCCAGCAGCTTCTCAGGGAGGCTAGCCGCGGATACGCAGTATTTT; CDR3: CASSFSGRLAADTQYF; J: TRBJ2-3; size: few; length: 16; D: NA; V: TRBV11-3
DNA: TGTGCCAGCAGCTACCACGACAGGGGTCTCTACGAGCAGTACTTC; CDR3: CASSYHDRGLYEQYF; J: TRBJ2-7; size: NA; length: 15; D: TRBD1; V: TRBV5-5
DNA: TGTGCCAGCATAATCAGCCTGAACACTGAAGCTTTCTTT; CDR3: CASIISLNTEAFF; J: TRBJ1-1; size: many; length: 13; D: NA; V: TRBV2
DNA: TGTGCCAGCAGCCGGCACGTTGAGACCCAGTACTTC; CDR3: CASSRHVETQYF; J: TRBJ2-5; size: NA; length: 12; D: NA; V: TRBV6-1
DNA: TGTGCCAGCAGCCCCGGGACACCGAACACTGACGCTTTCTTT; CDR3: CASSPGTPNTDAFF; J: TRBJ1-1; size: NA; length: 14; D: NA; V: TRBV27
DNA: TGTGCCTGGGACCGGGGACTCCCGGGAGGGCCCCAGCATTTT; CDR3: CAWDRGLPGGPQHF; J: TRBJ1-5; size: many; length: 14; D: NA; V: TRBV30
DNA: TGTGCCAGCAGCGAGGGGGCATACTCTGGGGCCAACGTCCTGACTTTC; CDR3: CASSEGAYSGANVLTF; J: TRBJ2-6; size: NA; length: 16; D: TRBD1; V: TRBV27
DNA: TGCAGCGCCTATCTCTCGAGCTCCTACAATGAGCAGTTCTTC; CDR3: CSAYLSSSYNEQFF; J: TRBJ2-1; size: NA; length: 14; D: NA; V: TRBV29-1
DNA: TGTGCCAGCAGCCACCCCCTTAGCCCTTCGACAGCCAGCACTGAAGCTTTCTTT; CDR3: CASSHPLSPSTASTEAFF; J: TRBJ1-1; size: few; length: 18; D: NA; V: TRBV3-1
DNA: TGTGCCAGCACCCCGGGACACCCTAGTGGCTATGGCTACACCTTC; CDR3: CASTPGHPSGYGYTF; J: TRBJ1-2; size: NA; length: 15; D: NA; V: TRBV3-1
DNA: TGTGCCAGCAGCTCGCCGGGACAGGGACCCGAGCAGTACTTC; CDR3: CASSSPGQGPEQYF; J: TRBJ2-7; size: few; length: 14; D: TRBD1; V: TRBV11-2
DNA: TGCAGTGCTAGAGACACGATTGGGACAGGGAACGAGCAGTACTTC; CDR3: CSARDTIGTGNEQYF; J: TRBJ2-7; size: few; length: 15; D: TRBD1; V: TRBV20-1
DNA: TGCAGTGCTCGGACTGCTGTCGTCTCCTACGAGCAGTACTTC; CDR3: CSARTAVVSYEQYF; J: TRBJ2-7; size: many; length: 14; D: NA; V: TRBV20-1
DNA: TGTGCCAGCAGTTTGGAGACGGCAGGGGGCTCCTACAATGAGCAGTTCTTC; CDR3: CASSLETAGGSYNEQFF; J: TRBJ2-1; size: NA; length: 17; D: TRBD1; V: TRBV28
DNA: TGTGCCAGCAGTTTCTTCCTAGGATCGCGGCAGTACTTC; CDR3: CASSFFLGSRQYF; J: TRBJ2-7; size: many; length: 13; D: NA; V: TRBV27
DNA: TGTGCCTGGAGTGTTTCGGGCTTCGGCACTGAAGCTTTCTTT; CDR3: CAWSVSGFGTEAFF; J: TRBJ1-1; size: many; length: 14; D: NA; V: TRBV30
DNA: TGTGCCACCAGCAGGACACAGGGGGCAACAACCACCCAGCCCCAGCATTTT; CDR3: CATSRTQGATTTQPQHF; J: TRBJ1-5; size: many; length: 17; D: TRBD1; V: TRBV15
DNA: TGTGCCAGCGGCCCCCTTTGGCAGCCCCAGCATTTT; CDR3: CASGPLWQPQHF; J: TRBJ1-5; size: few; length: 12; D: NA; V: TRBV27
DNA: TGTGCCAGCGAACAGGGTAGAACTGGAAACACCATATATTTT; CDR3: CASEQGRTGNTIYF; J: TRBJ1-3; size: NA; length: 14; D: NA; V: TRBV19
DNA: TGTGCCAGCAGTTTATCAGGGAGGGCGAGCAATCAGCCCCAGCATTTT; CDR3: CASSLSGRASNQPQHF; J: TRBJ1-5; size: many; length: 16; D: NA; V: TRBV28
DNA: TGCAGTGCTAGAGAAGTTACCGGGAGGCTTGGAGAGACCCAGTACTTC; CDR3: CSAREVTGRLGETQYF; J: TRBJ2-5; size: NA; length: 16; D: TRBD2; V: TRBV20-1
DNA: TGTGCCAGCAGCGAGCTCCAACAGGGCCAAGCTTTCTTT; CDR3: CASSELQQGQAFF; J: TRBJ1-1; size: many; length: 13; D: NA; V: TRBV28
DNA: TGTGCCAGCAGTGAAGGGGTGTGGACAGAATTGAACACTGAAGCTTTCTTT; CDR3: CASSEGVWTELNTEAFF; J: TRBJ1-1; size: few; length: 17; D: NA; V: TRBV6-1
DNA: TGTGCCAGCAGTGCGCCGGGACTAGCGGACACCCACGGGGAGCAGTACTTC; CDR3: CASSAPGLADTHGEQYF; J: TRBJ2-7; size: many; length: 17; D: TRBD2; V: TRBV28
DNA: TGTGCCACCAGTGATCCTAGCGGGGGGGCCTACAATGAGCAGTTCTTC; CDR3: CATSDPSGGAYNEQFF; J: TRBJ2-1; size: many; length: 16; D: TRBD2; V: TRBV24-1
DNA: TGTGCCAGCAGTCGGATAGGGACCCAGGGCTACGAGCAGTACTTC; CDR3: CASSRIGTQGYEQYF; J: TRBJ2-7; size: NA; length: 15; D: NA; V: TRBV4-2
DNA: TGTGCTAGTGGTCAGACGTCCAAGACAGGGGTGTACAATGAGCAGTTCTTC; CDR3: CASGQTSKTGVYNEQFF; J: TRBJ2-1; size: few; length: 17; D: TRBD1; V: TRBV12-5
DNA: TGTGCCAGCAGCAAAGAAGCGGGAGGCTCTGAGACCCAGTACTTC; CDR3: CASSKEAGGSETQYF; J: TRBJ2-5; size: many; length: 15; D: TRBD2; V: TRBV3-1
DNA: TGCGCCAGCAAGGCAGGGGGCCCTTACAATGAGCAGTTCTTC; CDR3: CASKAGGPYNEQFF; J: TRBJ2-1; size: many; length: 14; D: TRBD1; V: TRBV5-1
DNA: TGTGCCACCAGCAGAGATCCGGGGTGGGAGCTGTTTTTT; CDR3: CATSRDPGWELFF; J: TRBJ2-2; size: few; length: 13; D: NA; V: TRBV15
DNA: TGTGCCATCAGTGAGTACAGGGGAATTTCCTACAATGAGCAGTTCTTC; CDR3: CAISEYRGISYNEQFF; J: TRBJ2-1; size: many; length: 16; D: TRBD1; V: TRBV10-3
DNA: TGTGCCAGCAGCATCCACATCACCGGGGAGCTGTTTTTT; CDR3: CASSIHITGELFF; J: TRBJ2-2; size: few; length: 13; D: NA; V: TRBV7-2
DNA: TGTGCCAGCAGCTTGATGGGCAGCACAGATACGCAGTATTTT; CDR3: CASSLMGSTDTQYF; J: TRBJ2-3; size: many; length: 14; D: NA; V: TRBV11-2